The TCR beta chain under discussion was sequenced for a study of shared clonotypes between healthy human individuals (dated by TCRdb to the early 2020s). Regarding the study in general: The cohort comprised a couple of women and a few men aged 18 to 49 years. Per donor, leukapheresis produced somewhere between about 0.85 and 10 billion PBMCs. Libraries were prepared and TCR repertoires were sequenced by different laboratories using diverse techniques, in order to increase sequencing depth and limit assay-specific biases. Per donor, three plates each were used for CD4 naive and CD4 memory, two for CD8 naive, and one for CD8 memory. To estimate repertoire size and how much clonotypes are shared between individuals, the study performed deep sequencing of blood TCR repertoires from roughly five healthy adults.

As regards this clone: This receptor's antigen is unknown. Base qualities are missing; no much larger clone stands one base away.

Using the deep immunoSEQ assay, multiplex PCR amplified TCR CDR3 regions from genomic DNA. Extracted genomic DNA from each cell subset was distributed evenly across all wells of several immunoSEQ 96-well plates, and each plate was treated as a replicate. Each replicate PCR for sorted subsets received about 210 ng genomic DNA, equal to tens of thousands of T cell genomes. The purified libraries were quantified using a Qubit 3.0 fluorometer, sized with a Bioanalyzer 2100, and then quantified again using the KAPA Library Quantification kit. Every immunoSEQ 96-well plate was sequenced on a separate single-read 150-cycle Illumina NextSeq 550 flow cell. The source study handled its data this way. Because only junctional sequences without quality scores were contained in the immunoSEQ output, filtering matching that applied to full-length reads could not be performed. Sequences were annotated with PyIR, a Python wrapper for IgBLAST v1.9, using IMGT germline references to assign V/J genes and CDR3. Reads with weak V/J assignments (E-value above 1e-6), missing CDR3, stop codons, out-of-frame junctions, or ambiguous translated residues were removed. V3J clonotypes were defined as sequences sharing an identical inferred V gene, J gene, and CDR3 amino acid sequence. The percentage overlap between two repertoires was calculated by dividing the number of shared unique clonotypes by the size of the smaller repertoire. Three approaches were used to assess repertoire richness: RTK rarefaction, the Chao1 estimator, and Recon v2.1 estimates of unobserved clonotypes. For all TCRbeta clonotypes obtained by the gDNA method from four donors, generation probabilities were computed with OLGA. Held by TCRdb, this immuneACCESS table contains in-frame sequences only and omits some clones. Under half of the omission traces to an unresolved V gene where checked; the cause of the rest is unknown. V, J and clone size derive from that table, while D and trimming were established from the DNA sequence. The sample table lists around 2.1 million clones, approximately 94% of them with a count of one. Together, the top ten hold more than 1.5% of the sample.

The trim is 2 bases for V and 6 bases for J, with a gap of 13 bases between the germline ends. CDR1 and CDR2, per the germline V gene (reference sequence), are PRHDT and FYEKMQ. From its cysteine to its phenylalanine, the CDR3 spans 14 amino acids. CDR3 DNA is the only sequence kept; it has 42 bases, read in frame from the first base. CD8 naive samples consisted of CD45RO-negative cells that were positively selected for CCR7, yielding a CD45RA+CCR7+ population without TemRA cells. Donors were healthy HIV-negative adults with no recently reported acute infections or vaccinations. Only Caucasian adults living in Nashville, Tennessee, USA were represented among the donors. After blood collection by leukapheresis, PBMCs were isolated using Ficoll-Histopaque density gradient centrifugation and then cryopreserved in the vapor phase of liquid nitrogen. Analytical flow cytometry was used to check the purity and quantity of each magnetically sorted T cell population. Each sorted fraction had its genomic DNA isolated and then quantified by UV absorbance on a Nanodrop 2000c.

What the authors observed across the whole study: Higher generation probabilities were observed for clonotypes shared by all four sorted-subset donors than for non-shared clonotypes. Across four donors, roughly 5.1% of naive CD4, 3% to 4% of naive CD8, around 2.1% of memory CD4, and approximately 0.4% of memory CD8 clonotypes were shared. Because the study included only a small number of donors, the genetic and exposure-history diversity represented was limited. Naive subsets generally had larger estimated clonotype richness than memory subsets. Incomplete sequencing was indicated by rarefaction of sorted-subset datasets, despite the large sequencing depth. Pairwise subsampling indicated that sequencing depth was expected to affect the degree of clonotype sharing among donors. Only blood was sampled, and tissue TCR repertoires likely differ from those in blood.

The chain links TRBV13 with TRBJ1-1; confidence is insufficient to name the D gene. The sequence derives from a man aged 18 to 30 in good health. Some clones in this sample may be carry-over from other donors' samples. The sample was naive CD8+ T cells from PBMCs. The cell subset or site tag for this specimen amounts to: CD45RA+CCR7+. The bases read TGTGCCAGCAGCTTAAGGGCGCCCCAGCCTGAAGCTTTCTTT. It specifies CASSLRAPQPEAFF.